The following is a T cell receptor beta chain sequence with its context. This sample stems from a study of control samples from healthy donors and cancer patients. Here immunoSEQ multiplex PCR was the method, and the copy in TCRdb shows in-frame clones only, minus some. The sample lists 95,000 to 150,000 clones, 87% seen once, with less than 9.5% in the top ten. This receptor was obtained from a man between 35 and 55 years old in good health. The specimen sequenced was blood.

CDR3 sequence (DNA): TGTGCCAGCAGAAGGACAGCAAATCTCTATGGCTACACCTTC. Protein sequence: CASRRTANLYGYTF. The genes are TRBV2 and TRBJ1-2; D might be TRBD1 (6 bases). This CDR3 has 14 residues. Between the trimmed V and J ends, which lost 6 bases and 4 bases, there was a span of 15 bases. Germline V gene data show CDR1 as SNHLY and CDR2 as FYNNEI.